Below are 30 T cell receptor beta chains sequenced from a single sample in a study of blood T cell repertoires in COVID-19. Assay: immunoSEQ multiplex PCR; the TCRdb copy retains only in-frame clones and omits some. The top ten clones hold 2% to 2.5% of a sample with hundreds of thousands of clones, roughly 87% of them seen once. Sequencing used PBMCs or T cells enriched from blood (not recorded which). Receptors originate from a woman in her forties with acute COVID-19.

The chain recombines TRBV2 with TRBJ2-3; 14 nucleotides match TRBD2. With V trimmed by 8 bases and J by 3 bases, 10 bases remained unmatched. Germline lookup yields CDR1 SNHLY and CDR2 FYNNEI. The CDR3 length is 17 residues. The CDR3, as DNA: TGTGCCAGCGGGACTAGCGGGGGCCGTACTAAGACAGATACGCAGTATTTT. This sequence encodes CASGTSGGRTKTDTQYF.

The chain uses TRBV9 and TRBJ2-1; a possible D gene is TRBD1 (5 bases). CDR1 is SGDLS and CDR2 is YYNGEE in the germline V gene. The V and J ends lost 2 bases and 4 bases respectively, with 13 bases between them. CDR3 length: 15 amino acids. Written as DNA, the CDR3 is TGTGCCAGCAGCGTTGGGGCAGGAATTTACAATGAGCAGTTCTTC. It codes for CASSVGAGIYNEQFF.

The chain uses TRBV3-1 (or the pseudogene TRBV3-2) and TRBJ1-1, with D unresolved. V lost 1 base to trimming and J lost 10 bases, with 10 bases between them. Per the germline V gene, CDR1 is LGHDT and CDR2 is YNNKEL (reference sequence). This CDR3 is 12 amino acids long. The CDR3 region has the DNA TGTGCCAGCAGCCAAGTACGAGGGAGAGCTTTCTTT. Its translation is CASSQVRGRAFF.

The chain employs TRBV18 and TRBJ1-4; 8 bases fit TRBD1. The V gene's germline CDR1 is KGHSH and CDR2 LQKENI. With V trimmed by 0 bases and J by 5 bases, 5 bases remained unmatched. This CDR3 is 16 amino acids long. CDR3 loop: CASSPPVTGVNEKLFF. Here the CDR3 DNA reads TGTGCCAGCTCACCACCGGTGACAGGGGTGAATGAAAAACTGTTTTTT.

J is TRBJ1-2 and V is TRBV5-1; 7 positions match TRBD1. V dropped 5 bases and J dropped 8; count of bases not matched to a gene: 9. The CDR3 is 13 residues long. Germline CDR1 and CDR2: SGHRS and YFSETQ. Here the CDR3 reads CASSLTGDLGYTF. For the CDR3, the DNA is TGCGCCAGCAGTCTCACAGGGGATCTGGGCTACACCTTC. Full variable domain (missing parts from reference TRBV5-1 and TRBJ1-2): KAGVTQTPRYLIKTRGQQVTLSCSPISGHRSVSWYQQTPGQGLQFLFEYFSETQRNKGNFPGRFSGRQFSNSRSEMNVSTLELGDSALYLCASSLTGDLGYTFGSGTRLTVV.

J is TRBJ1-4 and V is TRBV6-1, with TRBD1 identical over 8 bases. This CDR3 is 15 amino acids long. Unmatched junction bases numbered 9, after V lost 5 bases and J lost 7 bases. Per the germline V gene, CDR1 is MNHNS and CDR2 is SASEGT. CDR3 amino acids: CASSSTTGAGEKLFF. Written as DNA, the CDR3 is TGTGCCAGCAGTTCTACGACAGGGGCCGGTGAAAAACTGTTTTTT.

For this clone: A junction boundary mismatches the germline segment, possibly from a read error. The rearrangement uses TRBV5-1 and TRBJ2-3; TRBD1 aligns across 9 bases. Germline lookup yields CDR1 SGHRS and CDR2 YFSETQ. This CDR3 is built from 12 residues. CDR3 nucleotides: TGCGCCAGCAGCCCCCTCGGGACAGGGCAACATTTT. Residues: CASSPLGTGQHF.

The CDR3 region is CARQKGTSGGARAETQYF. The CDR3 coding sequence is TGTGCCAGACAAAAAGGGACTAGCGGGGGGGCCAGAGCGGAGACCCAGTACTTC. The chain combines TRBV7-7 with TRBJ2-5, with 16 bases aligning to TRBD2. The CDR3 sequence is 18 residues long. Germline CDR1 is SSHAT and CDR2 is FNYEAQ (reference sequence). V was clipped by 9 bases and J by 5 bases; unmatched bases: 15.

This chain links TRBV10-2 with TRBJ2-2; D gene ambiguous. CDR3 length: 13 amino acids. Germline CDR1 is WSHSY and CDR2 is SAAADI. V lost 3 bases, J lost 6 bases, and 8 bases lay in between. CDR3 sequence reads: CASSDYTPGELFF. CDR3 coding DNA: TGCGCCAGCAGTGACTATACTCCCGGGGAGCTGTTTTTT.

The CDR3 nucleotides are TGTGCCAGTAGTACTCACCCGGGACAGCCGCGGGGCAATGAGCAGTTCTTC. It translates to CASSTHPGQPRGNEQFF. The chain recombines TRBV19 with TRBJ2-1; perhaps TRBD1 as D (7 bases). Deletions cut 4 bases from V and 6 bases from J, with 22 bases between. This CDR3 has 17 amino acids. Germline loops: CDR1 LNHDA, CDR2 SQIVND (reference sequence).

This chain links TRBV7-9 with TRBJ2-3; possibly TRBD1 for D (6 bases). Germline V gene sequence: CDR1 SEHNR, CDR2 FQNEAQ (reference sequence). CDR3 size: 12 residues. V lost 5 bases, J lost 6 bases, and 9 bases lay in between. CDR3 in DNA: TGTGCCAGCAGCGAACAGGGCGATACGCAGTATTTT. This codes for CASSEQGDTQYF.

The genes are TRBV29-1 and TRBJ1-1, with D hard to call. CDR3 size: 13 residues. Trimming removed 1 base from V and 8 bases from J, with 14 bases in between. CDR1 and CDR2 from the germline V gene are SQVTM and ANQGSEA. The CDR3: CSVEAHLGGEAFF. In DNA, the CDR3 is TGCAGCGTTGAAGCACATTTGGGCGGGGAAGCTTTCTTT.

The chain links TRBV7-9 to TRBJ2-7; maybe TRBD2 (6 bases). Deletions cut 4 bases from V and 1 base from J, with 11 bases between. Germline loops: CDR1 SEHNR, CDR2 FQNEAQ (reference sequence). The CDR3 spans 14 residues. This chain's CDR3 is CASSSGLLSYEQYF. The CDR3 DNA follows: TGTGCCAGCAGCTCGGGACTGCTATCCTACGAGCAGTACTTC.

The CDR3 nucleotides are TGTGCCAGCTCACCCTACTCCGATGACACCGGGGAGCTGTTTTTT. Residues: CASSPYSDDTGELFF. The chain employs TRBV18 and TRBJ2-2, with D unresolved. The length of the CDR3 is 15 residues. The V gene's germline CDR1 is KGHSH and CDR2 LQKENI. V was shortened by 3 bases and J by 3 bases, with 11 bases between the two germline ends.

V is TRBV6-2 or TRBV6-3 and J is TRBJ1-4, with a possible D match to TRBD1 (5 bases). Trimming took off 2 bases at V and 3 bases at J, with 10 bases between the two ends. In germline, CDR1 is MNHEY, CDR2 SVGEGT. The CDR3 loop spans 15 amino acids. For the CDR3, the DNA is TGTGCCAGCAGTTACACAGCGGGGCCTAATGAAAAACTGTTTTTT. As protein: CASSYTAGPNEKLFF.

The genes are TRBV6-5 and TRBJ1-6, with 7 bases identical to TRBD1. The CDR3 has 15 amino acids. Germline V lookup: CDR1 MNHEY, CDR2 SVGAGI. V lost 2 bases, J lost 7 bases, and 5 bases stayed unmatched. The CDR3 DNA reads as TGTGCCAGCAGTTACCTTGGGACAGCGAATTCACCCCTCCACTTT. The encoded protein is CASSYLGTANSPLHF.

The chain combines TRBV27 with TRBJ2-7, with TRBD1 as a possible D gene (6 bases). The V gene's germline CDR1 is MNHEY and CDR2 SMNVEV (reference sequence). The V and J ends lost 3 bases and 0 bases respectively, with 9 bases between them. The CDR3 is made up of 14 amino acids. CDR3 residues: CASSFLGGSYEQYF. CDR3 bases: TGTGCCAGCAGTTTCCTAGGGGGCTCCTACGAGCAGTACTTC.

V usage is TRBV3-1 (or the pseudogene TRBV3-2) and J usage is TRBJ1-4, with TRBD1 matching over 7 bases. J lost 5 bases, V lost 4 bases, and 4 bases had no gene match. CDR3 length: 14 amino acids. In germline, CDR1 is LGHDT, CDR2 YNNKEL (reference sequence). The chain's CDR3 is CASSLRQGNEKLFF. The CDR3, as DNA: TGTGCCAGCAGCCTTAGACAGGGAAATGAAAAACTGTTTTTT.

V is TRBV20-1 and J is TRBJ1-2; D remains unclear. Germline V gives CDR1 DFQATT, CDR2 SNEGSKA (reference sequence). Trimming cost V 3 bases and J 8 bases, with 19 bases left between them. The CDR3 covers 14 residues. The DNA of the CDR3 is TGCAGTGCTAGTTTGTCCTCGGCGGGGAGAGGCTACACCTTC. Its translation: CSASLSSAGRGYTF.

The chain carries TRBV21-1 and TRBJ1-2; TRBD1 reflects the table's D call only, with no check against the DNA. TRBV21-1 is a pseudogene locus. This CDR3 region has 12 residues. The CDR3 DNA sequence: TGTGCCACTCCCAATACAGGGTTTGGCTACACCTTC. It yields the protein CATPNTGFGYTF.

V gene TRBV24-1 combines with J gene TRBJ2-7; D is undetermined. CDR1 is KGHDR, CDR2 SFDVKD, per germline. The V end lost 4 bases, the J end lost 4 bases, and 10 bases lay between the germline ends. The CDR3 spans 13 residues. The CDR3 sequence is CATSDPTAYEQYF. In DNA, the CDR3 is TGTGCCACCAGTGACCCCACTGCTTACGAGCAGTACTTC.

The rearrangement uses TRBV4-1 and TRBJ1-1, with D uncertain. Germline V gene data show CDR1 as MGHRA and CDR2 as YSYEKL. The CDR3 contains 14 residues. V was trimmed by 0 bases and J by 7 bases, leaving 12 bases between them. The DNA for the CDR3 is TGCGCCAGCAGCCAAGATGCGGCAGCGGATGAAGCTTTCTTT. Translating gives CASSQDAAADEAFF.

The rearrangement joins TRBV19 to TRBJ2-3; a possible D gene is TRBD2 (6 bases). Germline assignment: CDR1 LNHDA and CDR2 SQIVND (reference sequence). The CDR3 is made up of 15 amino acids. V lost 1 base, J lost 1 base, and 9 bases lay in between. The CDR3 region is CASSIVGGGTDTQYF. The CDR3 DNA sequence: TGTGCCAGTAGTATAGTCGGGGGAGGCACAGATACGCAGTATTTT.

The CDR3 DNA reads as TGTGCCAGCAGCGCGACTAGCGGGGGGGCATTAGATACGCAGTATTTT. The encoded protein is CASSATSGGALDTQYF. The chain employs TRBV9 and TRBJ2-3; 14 nucleotides line up with TRBD2. Germline V gives CDR1 SGDLS, CDR2 YYNGEE. V dropped 3 bases and J dropped 5; count of bases not matched to a gene: 5. The CDR3 is 16 amino acids.

This clone has a single count. The chain combines TRBV4-2 with TRBJ2-3; the match to TRBD2 covers 8 bases. The V gene end was trimmed by 6 bases and the J gene end by 4 bases; junction bases not matched to a gene: 12. The CDR3 sequence is 16 residues long. The V gene's germline CDR1 is LGHNA and CDR2 YNFKEQ. The CDR3 is CASSPSQRGSADTQYF. As DNA, the CDR3 is TGTGCCAGCAGTCCTTCCCAGCGGGGGAGCGCAGATACGCAGTATTTT.

This chain uses TRBV11-2 with TRBJ1-3, with D perhaps TRBD1 (5 bases). V shed 1 base and J shed 1 base, with 8 bases lying between them. This CDR3 has 15 residues. CDR1 is SGHAT, CDR2 FQNNGV, per germline. CDR3 bases: TGTGCCAGCAGCTTAGTAGGACAATCTGGAAACACCATATATTTT. Its protein is CASSLVGQSGNTIYF.

V gene TRBV19 combines with J gene TRBJ1-4; TRBD1 is a possible D gene (5 bases). The CDR3 contains 13 residues. CDR1 LNHDA and CDR2 SQIVND come from the germline V gene (reference sequence). Trimming shortened V by 7 bases and J by 7 bases, and 13 bases separated the two germline ends. In nucleotides, the CDR3 is TGTGCCAGTATAAAGGGGCCGGGTGAAAAACTGTTTTTT. As protein: CASIKGPGEKLFF.

Written as DNA, the CDR3 is TGTGCCAGCAGCTTGGTCGTCCCCGGGGGCACCATATATTTT. It translates to CASSLVVPGGTIYF. The rearrangement joins TRBV5-6 to TRBJ1-3, with a tentative D call TRBD1 (5 bases). Trimming stripped 0 bases from V and 9 bases from J, with 13 bases between. The CDR3 totals 14 residues. Germline CDR1 reads SGHDT; CDR2 reads YYEEEE.

The chain employs TRBV5-1 and TRBJ1-1; possible D gene TRBD1, 6 bases. V was trimmed by 4 bases and J by 1 base, leaving 8 bases between them. Per germline, CDR1 SGHRS and CDR2 YFSETQ. The CDR3 covers 13 residues. CDR3 bases: TGCGCCAGCAGCAAGGGACAGAACACTGAAGCTTTCTTT. As protein: CASSKGQNTEAFF. The entire variable domain, with the rest obtained from reference TRBV5-1 and TRBJ1-1, is as follows: KAGVTQTPRYLIKTRGQQVTLSCSPISGHRSVSWYQQTPGQGLQFLFEYFSETQRNKGNFPGRFSGRQFSNSRSEMNVSTLELGDSALYLCASSKGQNTEAFFGQGTRLTVV.

The V call is TRBV4-1, the J call TRBJ1-1; a weak D match, TRBD1 (6 bases). CDR3 length equals 15 residues. Trimming took off 1 base at V and 0 bases at J, with 9 bases between the two ends. Per germline, CDR1 MGHRA and CDR2 YSYEKL. DNA for the CDR3: TGCGCCAGCAGCCAAGTGGGACACCTGAACACTGAAGCTTTCTTT. It codes for CASSQVGHLNTEAFF.